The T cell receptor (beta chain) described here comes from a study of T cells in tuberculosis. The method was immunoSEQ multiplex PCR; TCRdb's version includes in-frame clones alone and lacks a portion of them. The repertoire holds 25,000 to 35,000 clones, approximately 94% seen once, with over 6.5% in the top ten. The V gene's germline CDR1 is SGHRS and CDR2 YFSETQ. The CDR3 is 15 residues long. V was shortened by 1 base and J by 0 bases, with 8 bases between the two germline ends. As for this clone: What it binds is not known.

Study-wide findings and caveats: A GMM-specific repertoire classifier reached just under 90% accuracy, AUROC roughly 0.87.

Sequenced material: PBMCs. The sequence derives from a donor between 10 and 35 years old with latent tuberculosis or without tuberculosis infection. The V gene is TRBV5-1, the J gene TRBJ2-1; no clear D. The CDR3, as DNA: TGCGCCAGCAGCTTGTTGGGCCCCTCCTACAATGAGCAGTTCTTC. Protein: CASSLLGPSYNEQFF.